A single sample gave rise to the 23 T cell receptor beta chains below, sequenced in a study of identical twins. TCRdb re-called the 5' RACE reads through MiXCR, storing one row per CDR3 protein. Among around 1.7 million distinct CDR3 sequences listed, more than 30% were seen once. The sequencing sample was made of cord blood. The receptors stem from a newborn girl in good health.

The sample holds a few counts of this clonotype. The chain carries TRBV27 and TRBJ2-1, with D perhaps given as TRBD1 or TRBD2 (5 bases each). V was pared by 9 bases and J by 0 bases, with 12 bases between. The CDR3 totals 14 residues. Germline-derived CDR1 and CDR2 are MNHEY and SMNVEV (reference sequence). Here the CDR3 DNA reads TGTGCCAGTTGTCCAGGGAGCTCCTACAATGAGCAGTTCTTC. Translating gives CASCPGSSYNEQFF.

The chain employs TRBV7-6 and TRBJ2-5; D may be TRBD2 (6 bases). The J call may be mistaken, given a closer DNA end match to TRBJ2-7. CDR1 is SGHVS, CDR2 FNYEAQ, per germline. This CDR3 comprises 16 residues. The CDR3 bases are TGTGCCAGCAGCTCCCAAATAGCGGAGAAATACTACGAGCAGTACTTC. Amino acids: CASSSQIAEKYYEQYF.

The J gene is TRBJ2-1, the V gene TRBV25-1, with 8 bases lining up with TRBD2. CDR1 is MGHDK and CDR2 is SYGVNS in the germline V gene. The CDR3 loop spans 14 amino acids. J was trimmed by 7 bases and V by 3 bases; bases with no gene match: 5. The CDR3: CASSEGTSINEQFF. CDR3 sequence (DNA): TGTGCCAGCAGTGAGGGGACTAGTATTAATGAGCAGTTCTTC.

This chain uses TRBV5-1 with TRBJ1-5; tentative D call: TRBD1 (5 bases). Trimming took off 4 bases at V and 9 bases at J, with 17 bases between the two ends. This CDR3 contains 14 residues. From germline, CDR1 is SGHRS and CDR2 YFSETQ. The CDR3 DNA follows: TGCGCCAGCAGCACCTTTGGGGGGGGTCGGCCCCAGCATTTT. Its translation is CASSTFGGGRPQHF.

V and J are TRBV4-2 and TRBJ2-3; TRBD1 matches at 9 bases. Per the germline V gene, CDR1 is LGHNA and CDR2 is YNFKEQ. This CDR3 comprises 14 residues. V was clipped by 5 bases and J by 6 bases; unmatched bases: 6. The CDR3 is CASSSDRGMDTQYF. The DNA of the CDR3 is TGTGCCAGCAGCTCGGACAGGGGTATGGATACGCAGTATTTT.

This clonotype was detected only a few times. V usage is TRBV6-2 or TRBV6-3 and J usage is TRBJ2-7; a possible D gene is TRBD1 (6 bases). The V end lost 0 bases, the J end lost 2 bases, and 17 bases lay between the germline ends. CDR3 size: 17 residues. CDR1 is MNHEY, CDR2 SVGEGT, per germline. This CDR3 reads CASSYSITGTLTYEQYF. DNA for the CDR3: TGTGCCAGCAGTTACTCGATCACCGGGACACTTACCTACGAGCAGTACTTC.

As to this clonotype: A much more abundant neighbour one base away suggests this may be a read error. This chain uses TRBV25-1 with TRBJ2-1; possible D gene TRBD1, 6 bases. This CDR3 is 13 amino acids long. Germline CDR1 is MGHDK and CDR2 is SYGVNS. CDR3: CASSDQGYNGQFF. CDR3 in DNA: TGTGCCAGCAGTGACCAGGGGTACAATGGGCAGTTCTTC. Together with reference TRBV25-1 and TRBJ2-1, the CDR3 gives the full variable domain: EADIYQTPRYLVIGTGKKITLECSQTMGHDKMYWYQQDPGMELHLIHYSYGVNSTEKGDLSSESTVSRIRTEHFPLTLESARPSHTSQYLCASSDQGYNGQFFGPGTRLTVL.

The gene calls are TRBV25-1 and TRBJ2-5; 7 bases map to TRBD1. CDR1 and CDR2 from the germline V gene are MGHDK and SYGVNS. The ends lost 2 bases at V and 6 bases at J; junction bases unmatched: 6. The CDR3 contains 14 residues. CDR3 protein: CASSEHGTAQTQYF. CDR3 sequence (DNA): TGTGCCAGCAGTGAACACGGGACAGCGCAGACCCAGTACTTC.

The V call is TRBV10-3, the J call TRBJ1-3; D might be TRBD1 (6 bases). The V gene's germline CDR1 is ENHRY and CDR2 SYGVKD. V was shortened by 7 bases and J by 1 base, with 11 bases between the two germline ends. The CDR3 covers 14 residues. For the CDR3, the DNA is TGTGCCATCAATGGGGGCTCTTCTGGAAACACCATATATTTT. It is translated as CAINGGSSGNTIYF.

This clonotype was seen more than once but under ten times. The CDR3 coding sequence is TGTGCCACCGAGGGGGCCCGGACCCCGAGTGGCTACACCTTC. It translates to CATEGARTPSGYTF. The chain employs TRBV25-1 and TRBJ1-2, with 7 bases aligning to TRBD1. Unmatched junction bases numbered 15, after V lost 10 bases and J lost 7 bases. The V gene's germline CDR1 is MGHDK and CDR2 SYGVNS. The CDR3 is made up of 14 amino acids.

Only a few counts were recorded for this clonotype. The rearrangement uses TRBV24-1 and TRBJ2-1; D is unclear. The DNA end favors TRBJ2-7, so the J call may be wrong. CDR3 size: 13 residues. Germline CDR1 KGHDR, CDR2 SFDVKD. The CDR3 sequence is CATSDFSYNEQYF. The CDR3 nucleotides are TGTGCCACCAGTGATTTTTCCTACAATGAGCAGTACTTC.

Only one count was recorded for this clonotype. CDR3 sequence reads: CASSTDYNSPLHF. The DNA of the CDR3 is TGTGCCAGCAGCACGGATTATAATTCACCCCTCCACTTT. The chain joins TRBV11-3 to TRBJ1-6; no clear D. The CDR3 covers 13 residues. V was shortened by 5 bases and J by 4 bases, with 6 bases between the two germline ends. Germline V gene data show CDR1 as SGHNT and CDR2 as YENEEA.

This clonotype has a handful of counts. The chain links TRBV7-9 to TRBJ2-5; 8 bases map to TRBD1. Unmatched junction bases numbered 16, after V lost 5 bases and J lost 11 bases. The V gene's germline CDR1 is SEHNR and CDR2 FQNEAQ (reference sequence). This CDR3 is 15 amino acids long. The DNA for the CDR3 is TGTGCCAGCAGCGGCAACAGGGGGTTAGGAAATGAGCAGTACTTC. It is translated as CASSGNRGLGNEQYF. The variable domain in full, completed from reference TRBV7-9 and TRBJ2-5, reads DTGVSQNPRHKITKRGQNVTFRCDPISEHNRLYWYRQTLGQGPEFLTYFQNEAQLEKSRLLSDRFSAERPKGSFSTLEIQRTEQGDSAMYLCASSGNRGLGNEQYFGPGTRLLVL.

In this sample, this clonotype turned up a few times. The CDR3, as DNA: TGCAGCGTTGAAGGTCTCGGACAGAACACTGAAGCTTTCTTT. It codes for CSVEGLGQNTEAFF. The chain uses TRBV29-1 and TRBJ1-1, with D possibly matching TRBD1 (5 bases). V lost 1 base, J lost 1 base, and 10 bases lay in between. CDR3 length: 14 amino acids. In germline, CDR1 is SQVTM, CDR2 ANQGSEA.

This clonotype has more than one count but fewer than ten. The V gene is TRBV28, the J gene TRBJ1-4, with 7 nucleotides matching TRBD1. CDR1 and CDR2 (germline): MDHEN, SYDVKM. This CDR3 has 14 residues. V gave up 5 bases and J gave up 8 bases; unmatched junction bases: 8. DNA for the CDR3: TGTGCCAGCAGTCCCCGAGGGGGCCCCGAAAAACTGTTTTTT. Translated: CASSPRGGPEKLFF.

This clonotype was seen only a few times. The rearrangement joins TRBV30 to TRBJ1-5, with 7 nucleotides matching TRBD1. V trimming: 1 base; J trimming: 6 bases; junction bases outside the gene matches: 6. This CDR3 region has 14 residues. From germline, CDR1 is GTSNPN and CDR2 SVGIG (reference sequence). CDR3 amino acids: CAWSEYRGVQPQHF. CDR3 DNA sequence: TGTGCCTGGAGTGAATACAGGGGAGTTCAGCCCCAGCATTTT.

The V gene is TRBV18, the J gene TRBJ1-1; unclear D gene. The CDR3 consists of 16 residues. The germline V gene has CDR1 KGHSH and CDR2 LQKENI. Trimming pared 3 bases from V and 0 bases from J, leaving 14 bases between. The CDR3 DNA reads as TGTGCCAGCTCACCTGTGGGGAGCAGCATGAACACTGAAGCTTTCTTT. It is translated as CASSPVGSSMNTEAFF. Full variable domain (rest looked up from reference TRBV18 and TRBJ1-1): NAGVMQNPRHLVRRRGQEARLRCSPMKGHSHVYWYRQLPEEGLKFMVYLQKENIIDESGMPKERFSAEFPKEGPSILRIQQVVRGDSAAYFCASSPVGSSMNTEAFFGQGTRLTVV.

Only a few counts were recorded for this clonotype. The rearrangement links TRBV27 to TRBJ1-2, with 7 bases matching TRBD1. Germline V gene sequence: CDR1 MNHEY, CDR2 SMNVEV (reference sequence). The CDR3 length is 14 residues. Trimming at V came to 8 bases and at J to 2 bases, leaving 8 bases not matched to a gene. The CDR3 spells CASGQRQGNYGYTF. The CDR3 region has the DNA TGTGCCAGCGGCCAAAGACAGGGCAACTATGGCTACACCTTC.

CDR3 in amino acids: CASSLGPRAGNADTQYF. In DNA form, the CDR3 reads TGCGCCAGCAGCTTGGGCCCCAGGGCGGGGAACGCAGATACGCAGTATTTT. The V call is TRBV5-1, the J call TRBJ2-3; tentatively, D is TRBD2 (6 bases). The germline V gene encodes CDR1 SGHRS and CDR2 YFSETQ. Deletions cut 0 bases from V and 4 bases from J, with 18 bases between. The CDR3 contains 17 residues.

This clonotype came up a few times. The V and J genes are TRBV7-2 and TRBJ2-4, with TRBD2 matching over 9 bases. The CDR3 sequence is 15 residues long. V lost 0 bases, J lost 6 bases, and 3 bases stayed unmatched. In germline, CDR1 is SGHTA, CDR2 FQGNSA. The CDR3 sequence: CASSLAGAGGNIQYF. Here the CDR3 DNA reads TGTGCCAGCAGCTTAGCCGGAGCGGGAGGAAACATTCAGTACTTC.

The V and J genes are TRBV27 and TRBJ1-4; D is unclear. CDR1 and CDR2 (germline): MNHEY, SMNVEV (reference sequence). The CDR3 has 13 residues. Trimming pared 3 bases from V and 7 bases from J, leaving 9 bases between. CDR3 protein: CASSFNSPEKLFF. CDR3 DNA sequence: TGTGCCAGCAGTTTTAACAGCCCTGAAAAACTGTTTTTT.

This clonotype is a singleton in its sample. This may stem from a read error, because a much larger clone lies one nucleotide away. The gene calls are TRBV5-1 and TRBJ2-5, with TRBD2 matching over 8 bases. This CDR3 has 14 amino acids. V shed 3 bases, J shed 11 bases, and the junction held 12 bases outside the gene matches. The V gene's germline CDR1 is SGHRS and CDR2 YFSETQ. This CDR3 is CASSSAGAYNEQYF. The CDR3 DNA is TGCGCCAGCAGCTCAGCGGGGGCCTACAATGAGCAGTACTTC.

This chain connects TRBV25-1 to TRBJ2-1; 9 bases line up with TRBD1. V trimming: 7 bases; J trimming: 1 base; junction bases outside the gene matches: 5. Germline V gives CDR1 MGHDK, CDR2 SYGVNS. The CDR3 is 15 residues long. The CDR3: CASTTGQGSYNEQFF. The CDR3 DNA reads TGTGCCAGCACCACAGGACAGGGGTCCTACAATGAGCAGTTCTTC. Drawing the rest from reference TRBV25-1 and TRBJ2-1, the complete variable domain is EADIYQTPRYLVIGTGKKITLECSQTMGHDKMYWYQQDPGMELHLIHYSYGVNSTEKGDLSSESTVSRIRTEHFPLTLESARPSHTSQYLCASTTGQGSYNEQFFGPGTRLTVL.